One and the same sample provided the 12 T cell receptor beta chains below, sequenced in a study of blood T cell repertoires in COVID-19 (dated by TCRdb to the early 2020s). Libraries were constructed by the immunoSEQ multiplex PCR assay. Sourced from immuneACCESS, this table was stored by TCRdb with only in-frame sequences that have V and J called. A share of the clones is absent; for the studies checked, an unresolved V gene accounts for under half, and the remainder has no known explanation. The sample includes about 52,000 clones, with 82% observed a single time. The top ten constitute 11% of the sample. Sequenced sample: peripheral blood. Receptor source: an older man with COVID-19, enrolled during active disease.

This clone was seen just once. The gene calls are TRBV18 and TRBJ2-5, with TRBD2 matching 8 bases. Germline-derived CDR1 and CDR2 are KGHSH and LQKENI. V lost 6 bases and J lost 4; bases outside the gene matches: 7. CDR3 length equals 14 residues. The CDR3 DNA is TGTGCCAGCTCCACTCCGCGGGGGGCAGAGACCCAGTACTTC. It codes for CASSTPRGAETQYF.

V is TRBV21-1 and J is TRBJ1-4; TRBD1 is the table's D call and was not checked against the DNA. TRBV21-1 is labeled a pseudogene. The CDR3 runs to 12 residues. The CDR3 here is CALQWVNEKLFF. The CDR3 nucleotides read TGTGCCCTACAGTGGGTTAATGAAAAACTGTTTTTT.

The chain recombines TRBV6-6 with TRBJ2-5; D perhaps matches TRBD2 (6 bases). This CDR3 comprises 14 residues. Trimming shortened V by 7 bases and J by 1 base, and 13 bases separated the two germline ends. The germline V gene has CDR1 MNHNY and CDR2 SVGAGI (reference sequence). The CDR3 nucleotides read TGTGCCAGCAAGCGGGCGATGGTCCAAGAGACCCAGTACTTC. This encodes CASKRAMVQETQYF.

V gene TRBV9 combines with J gene TRBJ1-5; the D is unclear. The CDR3 consists of 14 residues. The germline V gene has CDR1 SGDLS and CDR2 YYNGEE. Trimming took 0 bases from V and 7 from J, leaving 11 bases between them. CDR3 DNA: TGTGCCAGCAGCGTAGAATCCGGAGAACAGCCCCAGCATTTT. This codes for CASSVESGEQPQHF.

The chain combines TRBV7-2 with TRBJ2-3, with D possibly being TRBD1 (7 bases). Trimming pared 5 bases from V and 6 bases from J, leaving 9 bases between. Per germline, CDR1 SGHTA and CDR2 FQGNSA. CDR3 length equals 12 residues. The chain's CDR3 is CASSPGGDTQYF. Written as DNA, the CDR3 is TGTGCCAGCAGCCCAGGGGGGGATACGCAGTATTTT.

Only one count was recorded for this clone. The CDR3 region is CASSPGLAGGSSYEQYV. CDR3 DNA: TGTGCCAGCAGTCCCGGACTAGCGGGAGGAAGCTCCTACGAGCAGTACGTC. This chain uses TRBV6-6 with TRBJ2-7; 14 nucleotides line up with TRBD2. J gave up 0 bases and V 5 bases, and 6 bases lay outside the gene matches. Germline V gene lookup returns CDR1 MNHNY and CDR2 SVGAGI (reference sequence). CDR3 length: 17 residues.

The chain joins TRBV7-2 to TRBJ2-1; 16 bases align to TRBD2. Trimming removed 8 bases from V and 1 base from J; junction bases left unmatched: 5. This CDR3 contains 17 residues. Looked up from germline, CDR1 is SGHTA and CDR2 is FQGNSA. CDR3 sequence: CASAGTSGGASYNEQFF. The CDR3 nucleotides read TGTGCCAGCGCCGGGACTAGCGGGGGGGCTTCCTACAATGAGCAGTTCTTC.

This clone came up a few times. The chain is built from TRBV14 and TRBJ1-4; the match to TRBD1 covers 7 bases. This CDR3 region has 15 residues. V dropped 4 bases and J dropped 4; count of bases not matched to a gene: 6. From germline, CDR1 is SGHDN and CDR2 FVKESK. The CDR3 reads CASSRRTGLNEKLFF. The CDR3 DNA is TGTGCCAGCAGCCGTAGGACAGGCCTTAATGAAAAACTGTTTTTT.

The chain combines TRBV5-1 with TRBJ1-1, with D maybe TRBD1 (5 bases). Germline CDR1 and CDR2: SGHRS and YFSETQ. Trimming shortened V by 6 bases and J by 0 bases, and 12 bases separated the two germline ends. The CDR3 has 14 residues. Written as DNA, the CDR3 is TGCGCCAGCAACAAAGGGGAGGTGAACACTGAAGCTTTCTTT. Protein product: CASNKGEVNTEAFF.

The gene calls are TRBV5-5 and TRBJ2-3; no definite D call. CDR1 is SGHKS, CDR2 YYEKEE, per germline (reference sequence). V dropped 1 base and J dropped 6 bases, with 6 bases sitting between them. The CDR3 has 12 amino acids. DNA for the CDR3: TGTGCCAGCAGCTTGTTCCCGGATACGCAGTATTTT. This sequence encodes CASSLFPDTQYF.

The rearrangement joins TRBV9 to TRBJ1-1; D remains unclear. The CDR3 has 15 residues. Per germline, CDR1 SGDLS and CDR2 YYNGEE. The ends were cut back, 0 bases at V and 3 bases at J, with 12 bases in the middle. CDR3 sequence reads: CASSVGETRHTEAFF. The CDR3 nucleotides read TGTGCCAGCAGCGTAGGAGAGACAAGACACACTGAAGCTTTCTTT.

The V call is TRBV5-1, the J call TRBJ1-1, with 8 bases matching TRBD1. Trimming cost V 3 bases and J 5 bases; bases outside gene matches: 12. The germline gives CDR1 SGHRS, CDR2 YFSETQ. The CDR3 runs 16 residues. CDR3 DNA: TGCGCCAGCAGCTGGGGCGCCGGGACAGGAGGAACTGAAGCTTTCTTT. It yields the protein CASSWGAGTGGTEAFF.